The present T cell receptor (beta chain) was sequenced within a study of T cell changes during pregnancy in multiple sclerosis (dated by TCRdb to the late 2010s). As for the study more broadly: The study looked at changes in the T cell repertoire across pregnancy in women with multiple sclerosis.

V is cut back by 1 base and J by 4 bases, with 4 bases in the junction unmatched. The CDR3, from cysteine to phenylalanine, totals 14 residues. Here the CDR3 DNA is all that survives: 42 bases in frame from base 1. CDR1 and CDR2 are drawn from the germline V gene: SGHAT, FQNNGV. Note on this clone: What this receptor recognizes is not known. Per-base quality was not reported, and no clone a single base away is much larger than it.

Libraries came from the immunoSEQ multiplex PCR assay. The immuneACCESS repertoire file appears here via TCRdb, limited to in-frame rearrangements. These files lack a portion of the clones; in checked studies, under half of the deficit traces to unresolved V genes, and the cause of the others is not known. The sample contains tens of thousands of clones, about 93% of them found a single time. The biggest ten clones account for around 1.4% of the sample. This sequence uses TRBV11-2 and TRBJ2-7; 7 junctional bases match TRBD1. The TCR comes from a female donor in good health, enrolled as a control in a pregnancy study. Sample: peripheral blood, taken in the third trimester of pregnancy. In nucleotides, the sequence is TGTGCCAGCAGCTTAGTCAGGGGGTCTTACGAGCAGTACTTC. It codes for CASSLVRGSYEQYF.